The clone carrying this TCR beta chain showed up many times. This entry is derived from a study of T cells after yellow fever vaccination. TCRdb analysed the 5' RACE reads with MiXCR anew, one entry per CDR3 protein. The repertoire holds roughly 310,000 distinct CDR3 sequences, around 3.9% seen once, with roughly a quarter in the top ten. There are 15 residues in the CDR3. CDR1 and CDR2 from the germline V gene are SGHRS and YFSETQ. Between the trimmed V and J ends, which lost 3 bases and 8 bases, there was a span of 15 bases. The chain has TRBV5-1 and TRBJ1-6, with TRBD1 as a possible D gene (6 bases). This TCR was recovered from a man between 18 and 35 years old who received the YFV17D yellow fever vaccine. This specimen was PBMCs, taken on the day of the yellow fever booster vaccination. CDR3 amino acids: CASSYLQGPDSPLHF. The CDR3 DNA reads TGCGCCAGCAGCTACTTACAGGGACCCGATTCACCCCTCCACTTT. Supplemented by reference TRBV5-1 and TRBJ1-6, the full variable domain reads KAGVTQTPRYLIKTRGQQVTLSCSPISGHRSVSWYQQTPGQGLQFLFEYFSETQRNKGNFPGRFSGRQFSNSRSEMNVSTLELGDSALYLCASSYLQGPDSPLHFGNGTRLTVT.